The 14 T cell receptor beta chains in this list originate from one sample, sequenced in a study of T-cell memory formation after mild COVID-19. TCRdb redid the calling of the 5' RACE reads with MiXCR, one entry per CDR3 protein. Of 300,000 to 350,000 distinct CDR3 sequences in the sample, more than 13% were seen once. The sequenced material came from PBMCs or a T cell subset sorted from them (not recorded which). The origin of the receptors is a man aged 18 to 29 who had mild COVID-19 (a few samples of this study predate the infection). Cell type and time point are not known.

This clonotype came up a few times. The chain has TRBV21-1 and TRBJ1-5. TRBV21-1 corresponds to a pseudogene. The CDR3 is 12 residues long. Written as DNA, the CDR3 is TGTGCCAGCAGCACCACAAATCAGCCCCAGCATTTT. Translation: CASSTTNQPQHF.

V gene TRBV29-1 combines with J gene TRBJ2-1; 7 bases are shared with TRBD2. The CDR3 consists of 12 residues. Germline CDR1 SQVTM, CDR2 ANQGSEA. The junction had 4 bases not matched to a gene; V was cut back by 3 bases and J by 8 bases. CDR3 sequence (DNA): TGCAGCGTTGAGGCGGGGGTTCATGAGCAGTTCTTC. This sequence encodes CSVEAGVHEQFF.

The chain couples TRBV2 to TRBJ1-2; no clear D. Germline CDR1 reads SNHLY; CDR2 reads FYNNEI. Trimming took off 5 bases at V and 2 bases at J, with 12 bases between the two ends. The CDR3 runs to 14 residues. This CDR3 reads CASSQVLTNYGYTF. CDR3 nucleotide sequence: TGTGCCAGCAGTCAGGTGCTTACGAACTATGGCTACACCTTC.

The J gene is TRBJ2-1, the V gene TRBV12-3 or TRBV12-4, with a possible D match to TRBD2 (6 bases). CDR3 length: 16 amino acids. V lost 8 bases and J lost 8, with 25 bases in between. In nucleotides, the CDR3 is TGTGCCAGCTGGACCCGGGACTCCTGGGGTCTCGATGAGCAGTTCTTC. Its translation is CASWTRDSWGLDEQFF.

This clonotype occurred a few times. The genes are TRBV25-1 and TRBJ2-3, with TRBD2 matching over 9 bases. The CDR3 sequence is 15 residues long. Germline V CDR1 and CDR2: MGHDK, SYGVNS. Unmatched junction bases numbered 0, after V lost 1 base and J lost 1 base. CDR3 nucleotides: TGTGCCAGCAGTGAATTAGCGGGGGGCACAGATACGCAGTATTTT. This encodes CASSELAGGTDTQYF.

This clonotype was counted between two and nine times. The V gene is TRBV10-3, the J gene TRBJ2-1; 12 bases align to TRBD2. The V segment lost 6 bases and the J segment 5 bases; nucleotides outside the gene matches: 2. This CDR3 contains 14 residues. Looked up from germline, CDR1 is ENHRY and CDR2 is SYGVKD. Written as DNA, the CDR3 is TGTGCCATCAGCTGGACTAGCGGGGACAATGAGCAGTTCTTC. Its protein is CAISWTSGDNEQFF.

The CDR3 protein is CASSLTILYGYTF. CDR3 DNA sequence: TGTGCCAGCAGTCTGACCATCCTCTATGGCTACACCTTC. The rearrangement links TRBV28 to TRBJ1-2; D unresolved. This CDR3 contains 13 residues. Trimming shortened V by 5 bases and J by 4 bases, and 11 bases separated the two germline ends. Germline lookup yields CDR1 MDHEN and CDR2 SYDVKM.

This clonotype was seen ten or more times. The CDR3 here is CASSSTGLGPDTQYF. As DNA, the CDR3 is TGCGCCAGCAGCTCGACAGGCCTGGGGCCAGATACGCAGTATTTT. The chain carries TRBV5-1 and TRBJ2-3; maybe TRBD1 (6 bases). Germline V gives CDR1 SGHRS, CDR2 YFSETQ. Trimming took off 3 bases at V and 4 bases at J, with 15 bases between the two ends. This CDR3 has 15 amino acids.

The chain joins TRBV25-1 to TRBJ1-2; 7 bases are a match to TRBD1. Germline V CDR1 and CDR2: MGHDK, SYGVNS. The CDR3 has 12 residues. V lost 10 bases, J lost 4 bases, and 6 bases stayed unmatched. The CDR3 DNA follows: TGTGCCACCCAAGGGACAGTCTATGGCTACACCTTC. It encodes CATQGTVYGYTF.

There are many counts of this clonotype. V and J are TRBV12-3 or TRBV12-4 and TRBJ1-1; D gene ambiguous. There are 14 residues in the CDR3. V dropped 3 bases and J dropped 2 bases, with 10 bases sitting between them. The CDR3 sequence is CASSFPGSNTEAFF. CDR3 coding DNA: TGTGCCAGCAGTTTCCCGGGGAGCAACACTGAAGCTTTCTTT.

The chain links TRBV5-4 to TRBJ2-6, with D uncertain. The CDR3 is 15 amino acids. The germline gives CDR1 SGHNT, CDR2 YYREEE (reference sequence). Trimming cost V 2 bases and J 2 bases, with 8 bases left between them. CDR3 residues: CASSLEGTGANVLTF. The CDR3 coding sequence is TGTGCCAGCAGCTTAGAAGGTACTGGGGCCAACGTCCTGACTTTC.

In its sample, this clonotype was seen many times. The chain combines TRBV7-6 with TRBJ2-3; either TRBD1 or TRBD2 may supply D (5 bases each). Germline CDR1 and CDR2: SGHVS and FNYEAQ. V was trimmed by 0 bases and J by 1 base, leaving 5 bases between them. The length of the CDR3 is 14 residues. The CDR3 loop reads CASSLAGGTDTQYF. The CDR3 DNA is TGTGCCAGCAGCTTAGCGGGGGGCACAGATACGCAGTATTTT.

This clonotype was seen repeatedly, ten times or more. V gene TRBV5-1 combines with J gene TRBJ1-1, with D perhaps TRBD1 (5 bases). V lost 0 bases to trimming and J lost 1 base, with 7 bases between them. This CDR3 is built from 14 residues. The germline CDR1 and CDR2 sequences are SGHRS and YFSETQ. As DNA, the CDR3 is TGCGCCAGCAGCTTGGATAGGGGGAACACTGAAGCTTTCTTT. It translates to CASSLDRGNTEAFF.

This clonotype has only a few counts. The chain is built from TRBV29-1 and TRBJ2-7; the match to TRBD1 covers 9 bases. The junction had 0 bases not matched to a gene; V was cut back by 0 bases and J by 3 bases. This CDR3 contains 13 residues. Germline V gives CDR1 SQVTM, CDR2 ANQGSEA. CDR3 coding DNA: TGCAGCGTTGAAGAGGGACAGGGCTACGAGCAGTACTTC. Its translation is CSVEEGQGYEQYF.